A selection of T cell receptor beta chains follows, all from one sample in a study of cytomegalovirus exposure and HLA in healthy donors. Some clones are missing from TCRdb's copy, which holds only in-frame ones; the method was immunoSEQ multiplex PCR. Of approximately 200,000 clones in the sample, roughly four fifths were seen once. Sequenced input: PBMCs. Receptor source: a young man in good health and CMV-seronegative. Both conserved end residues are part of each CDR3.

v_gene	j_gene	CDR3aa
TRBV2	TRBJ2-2	CASSVREGTGELFF
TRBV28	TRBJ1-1	CASSLGGHRDRGWNTEAFF
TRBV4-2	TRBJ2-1	CASSASGKGSYNEQFF
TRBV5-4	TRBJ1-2	CASSLRGRGTEGYTF
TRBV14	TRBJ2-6	CASALGTTGTGANVLTF
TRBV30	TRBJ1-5	CAWRLTGTGFNQPQHF
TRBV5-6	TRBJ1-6	CASIGTGNNSPLHF
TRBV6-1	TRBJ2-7	CASSVPTGAPYEQYF
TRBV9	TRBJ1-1	CASSVGARLNTEAFF
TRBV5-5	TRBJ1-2	CASSSTKDRYGYTF
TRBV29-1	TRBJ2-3	CSGTSGSRGTDTQYF
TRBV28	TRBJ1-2	CASSPDSEIGYTF
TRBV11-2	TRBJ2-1	CASSSHSGSSYNEQFF
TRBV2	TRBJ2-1	CASSQASAYNEQFF
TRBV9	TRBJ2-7	CASSVTGGYEQYF
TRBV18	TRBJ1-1	CASSPTTGTTEAFF
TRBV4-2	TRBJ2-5	CASSQEPGRAMETQYF
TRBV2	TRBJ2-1	CAGMLQGPYNEQFF
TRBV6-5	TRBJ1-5	CASSLTIDQPQHF
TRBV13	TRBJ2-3	CASSPLAGEGTDTQYF
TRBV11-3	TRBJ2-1	CASSRRGHNEQFF
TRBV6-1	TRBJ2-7	CASSEGSGQGTYEQYF
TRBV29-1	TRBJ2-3	CSVVGAVLTDTQYF
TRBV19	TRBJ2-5	CASSTLEQETQYF
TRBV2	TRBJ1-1	CASSEVRGSTEAFF
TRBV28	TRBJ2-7	CASRPGQGSYEQYF
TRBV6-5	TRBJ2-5	CASSYVRVGETQYF
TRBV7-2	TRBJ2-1	CASSLQAGGSGWDEQFF
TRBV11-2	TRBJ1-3	CASSPHPTSSGNTIYF
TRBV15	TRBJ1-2	CATSRAGTGGPGYTF
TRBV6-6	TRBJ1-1	CASSTPGDTEAFF
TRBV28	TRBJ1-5	CATSEQGSYSNQPQHF
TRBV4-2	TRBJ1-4	CASSQEMASNEKLFF
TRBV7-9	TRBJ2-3	CASSLRDLPTQYF
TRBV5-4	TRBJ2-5	CASSAMGGETQYF
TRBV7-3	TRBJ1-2	CASSENYFGREDGYTF
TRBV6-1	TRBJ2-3	CASSERDTQYF
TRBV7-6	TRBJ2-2	CASSYFTGVNTGELFF
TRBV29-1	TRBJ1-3	CSVATAGNTIYF
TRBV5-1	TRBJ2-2	CASSIAVTNTGELFF
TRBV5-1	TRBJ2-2	CASSPSTSANTGELFF
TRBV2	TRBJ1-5	CASSAGTGVPQPQHF
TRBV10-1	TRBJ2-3	CASSEWTSGVRDTQYF
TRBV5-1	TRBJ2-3	CASSSQGFTDTQYF
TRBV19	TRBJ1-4	CASSISTNEKLFF
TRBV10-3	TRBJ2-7	CAISRDTSSYEQYF
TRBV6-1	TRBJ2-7	CASSEASGETYEQYF
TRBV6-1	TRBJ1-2	CASSGDRNYGYTF
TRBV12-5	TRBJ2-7	CAAPPGGAHEQYF
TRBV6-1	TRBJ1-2	CASSWPVGVGYTF
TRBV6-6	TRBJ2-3	CASASGQGHTDTQYF
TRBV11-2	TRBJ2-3	CASSLDGQSTDTQYF
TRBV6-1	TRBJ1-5	CASMQGGLHQPQHF